This entry lists 5 T cell receptor beta chains sequenced from one sample in a study of T cells in tuberculosis. Assay: immunoSEQ multiplex PCR; the TCRdb copy retains only in-frame clones and omits some. The sample holds 30,000 to 35,000 clones, less than 97% seen once. Sequencing was carried out using PBMCs. These receptors came from a donor aged 10 to 29 with latent tuberculosis or without tuberculosis infection.

The gene calls are TRBV7-6 and TRBJ2-1; 7 nucleotides align to TRBD1. The CDR3 is 15 residues long. Trimming cost V 5 bases and J 7 bases; bases outside gene matches: 11. The germline gives CDR1 SGHVS, CDR2 FNYEAQ. Here the CDR3 DNA reads TGTGCCAGCAGCCCTCCATCAGGGGGTAGGAATGAGCAGTTCTTC. It codes for CASSPPSGGRNEQFF.

This rearrangement joins TRBV7-3 to TRBJ2-7; D remains ambiguous. This CDR3 has 13 amino acids. Germline-derived CDR1 and CDR2 are SGHTA and FQGTGA. V was cut by 5 bases and J by 9 bases, with 17 bases left in between. The CDR3: CASSPDSEFVQYF. DNA for the CDR3: TGTGCCAGCAGCCCAGATTCGGAGTTTGTGCAGTACTTC.

The chain is built from TRBV30 and TRBJ2-1, with 9 bases aligning to TRBD2. The germline gives CDR1 GTSNPN, CDR2 SVGIG (reference sequence). V lost 5 bases to trimming and J lost 6 bases; unmatched junction nucleotides: 8. CDR3 size: 14 residues. As DNA, the CDR3 is TGTGCCTGGGCTAGCGGGATCCTCACCAATGAGCAGTTCTTC. Protein: CAWASGILTNEQFF.

The rearrangement links TRBV5-4 to TRBJ2-1; 8 nucleotides match TRBD2. Germline loops: CDR1 SGHNT, CDR2 YYREEE (reference sequence). CDR3 length: 15 amino acids. V shed 4 bases and J 2 bases; nucleotides not matched to a gene: 5. This CDR3 is CASSEAGDPYNEQFF. CDR3 sequence (DNA): TGTGCCAGCAGCGAAGCGGGAGACCCCTACAATGAGCAGTTCTTC.

The chain joins TRBV4-2 to TRBJ1-2, with 8 bases lining up with TRBD1. Germline V gene sequence: CDR1 LGHNA, CDR2 YNFKEQ. J lost 3 bases, V lost 1 base, and 7 bases had no gene match. CDR3 size: 16 residues. CDR3 in amino acids: CASSQGVGQGYYGYTF. DNA for the CDR3: TGTGCCAGCAGCCAAGGTGTTGGACAGGGCTACTATGGCTACACCTTC.